Listed below are T cell receptor beta chains from one sample, sequenced in a study of blood T cell repertoires in COVID-19. The assay was immunoSEQ multiplex PCR, and TCRdb's table has in-frame clones only and misses some. Seen here are 250,000 to 300,000 clones, 89% observed once, and the top ten hold roughly 2.2%. Sequences were obtained from peripheral blood. The origin of the receptors is a man aged 50 or older with acute or convalescent COVID-19. Both conserved end residues are part of each CDR3. The D gene is left open where the match is weak. Size is omitted from some rows. Given values are once, few, many or a class for expanded clones.

CDR3nt: TGTGCCAGCAGTCCGGACAGGGGATCTGGAAACACCATATATTTT
CDR3aa: CASSPDRGSGNTIYF
abundance: .
j_gene: TRBJ1-3
v_gene: TRBV2
d_gene: TRBD1

CDR3nt: TGCGCCAGCAGCCAAGAGCGCGGCCAAGGCTACACCTTC
CDR3aa: CASSQERGQGYTF
abundance: .
j_gene: TRBJ1-2
v_gene: TRBV4-1
d_gene: .

CDR3nt: TGCGCCAGCAGTTCGAGGCAACAGGGGGGAATGAACACTGAAGCTTTCTTT
CDR3aa: CASSSRQQGGMNTEAFF
abundance: .
j_gene: TRBJ1-1
v_gene: TRBV5-1
d_gene: TRBD1

CDR3nt: TGCGCCAGCAGCCACGGACAGAACACTGAAGCTTTCTTT
CDR3aa: CASSHGQNTEAFF
abundance: .
j_gene: TRBJ1-1
v_gene: TRBV4-1
d_gene: .

CDR3nt: TGTGCCAGCAGCTTAATCGGGGGGTTCACCCTCCACTTT
CDR3aa: CASSLIGGFTLHF
abundance: .
j_gene: TRBJ1-6
v_gene: TRBV7-9
d_gene: .

CDR3nt: TGTGCCAGCTCACCATTTGATCCGAGAGGCAATCAGCCCCAGCATTTT
CDR3aa: CASSPFDPRGNQPQHF
abundance: .
j_gene: TRBJ1-5
v_gene: TRBV18
d_gene: .

CDR3nt: TGCAGCGCAGAAGGGGGTCCTTCCCCTTACAATGAGCAGTTCTTC
CDR3aa: CSAEGGPSPYNEQFF
abundance: .
j_gene: TRBJ2-1
v_gene: TRBV29-1
d_gene: .

CDR3nt: TGTGCCACCTCCCGGCCGGGGGGGACCTACGAGCAGTACTTC
CDR3aa: CATSRPGGTYEQYF
abundance: .
j_gene: TRBJ2-7
v_gene: TRBV24-1
d_gene: TRBD2

CDR3nt: TGTGCCAGCAGCCGGACAGGGTTTCAGCCCCAGCATTTT
CDR3aa: CASSRTGFQPQHF
abundance: few
j_gene: TRBJ1-5
v_gene: TRBV14
d_gene: TRBD1

CDR3nt: TGTGCCAGTAGTGCCCTAGACAGGGGGGACACTGAAGCTTTCTTT
CDR3aa: CASSALDRGDTEAFF
abundance: .
j_gene: TRBJ1-1
v_gene: TRBV19
d_gene: TRBD1

CDR3nt: TGTGCCAGCAGCTTAGGCCTAGCGGGGGACCAAGAGACCCAGTACTTC
CDR3aa: CASSLGLAGDQETQYF
abundance: .
j_gene: TRBJ2-5
v_gene: TRBV7-9
d_gene: TRBD2

CDR3nt: TGCAGTGCTAGATCTCAGGAGCAGTTCTTC
CDR3aa: CSARSQEQFF
abundance: once
j_gene: TRBJ2-1
v_gene: TRBV20-1
d_gene: .

CDR3nt: TGTGCCAGCAGCCCCGGGGGGGTCCCAAATCAGCCCCAGCATTTT
CDR3aa: CASSPGGVPNQPQHF
abundance: .
j_gene: TRBJ1-5
v_gene: TRBV9
d_gene: .

CDR3nt: TGTGCCAGCAGCCAAGGGGGCGGCTCTGGAAACACCATATATTTT
CDR3aa: CASSQGGGSGNTIYF
abundance: .
j_gene: TRBJ1-3
v_gene: TRBV3-1/TRBV3-2
d_gene: .

CDR3nt: TGTGCCAGCAGCTTATCGGGTTACGGAAACACCATATATTTT
CDR3aa: CASSLSGYGNTIYF
abundance: .
j_gene: TRBJ1-3
v_gene: TRBV7-6
d_gene: .

CDR3nt: TGTGCCAGCGGGGGACTAGTATTGGATGAGCAGTTCTTC
CDR3aa: CASGGLVLDEQFF
abundance: .
j_gene: TRBJ2-1
v_gene: TRBV5-6
d_gene: TRBD2

CDR3nt: TGTGCCAGCAGCTTAGCCCCCGGCCGACTAGCGGGGGGCAATGAGCAGTTCTTC
CDR3aa: CASSLAPGRLAGGNEQFF
abundance: .
j_gene: TRBJ2-1
v_gene: TRBV13
d_gene: TRBD2